This T cell receptor (beta chain) was observed in a study of cytomegalovirus exposure and HLA in healthy donors. Study results and caveats: It was reportedly the case that the classifier diagnosed cytomegalovirus status with high specificity and sensitivity.

A note on this clone: Antigen unknown.

Germline V lookup: CDR1 SGHDN, CDR2 FVKESK. V was pared by 9 bases and J by 0 bases, with 15 bases between. The CDR3 runs 15 residues. The protocol was immunoSEQ multiplex PCR, while the TCRdb copy is restricted to in-frame clones and leaves out a portion. This table holds about 98,000 clones, 70% to 90% found once. This chain connects TRBV14 to TRBJ2-1, with a weak D call TRBD2 (5 bases). This TCR came from a woman aged 30 to 39 in good health and CMV-seronegative. Sequencing used PBMCs. CDR3 region: CASTDSQSSYNEQFF. The CDR3 DNA follows: TGTGCCAGTACGGACTCCCAGAGCTCCTACAATGAGCAGTTCTTC.